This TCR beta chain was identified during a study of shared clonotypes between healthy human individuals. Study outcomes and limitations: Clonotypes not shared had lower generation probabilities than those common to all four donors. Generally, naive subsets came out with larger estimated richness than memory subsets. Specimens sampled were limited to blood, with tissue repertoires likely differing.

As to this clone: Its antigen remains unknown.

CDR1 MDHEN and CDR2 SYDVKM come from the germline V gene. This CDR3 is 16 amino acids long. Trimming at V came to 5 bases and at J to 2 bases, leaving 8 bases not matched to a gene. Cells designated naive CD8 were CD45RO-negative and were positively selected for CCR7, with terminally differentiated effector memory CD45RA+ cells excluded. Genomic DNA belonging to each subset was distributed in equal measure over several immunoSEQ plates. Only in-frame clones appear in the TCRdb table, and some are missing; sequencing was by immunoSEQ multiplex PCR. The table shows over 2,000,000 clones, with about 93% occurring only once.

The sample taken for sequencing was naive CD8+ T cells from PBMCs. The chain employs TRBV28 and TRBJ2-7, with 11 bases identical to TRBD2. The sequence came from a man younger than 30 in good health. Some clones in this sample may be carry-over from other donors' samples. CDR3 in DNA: TGTGCCAGCAGTAGCCGACTAGCGGGACCTCCCTACGAGCAGTACTTC. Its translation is CASSSRLAGPPYEQYF.